This is a list of T cell receptor beta chains from one sample in a study of shared clonotypes between healthy human individuals. The assay was immunoSEQ multiplex PCR, and TCRdb's table has in-frame clones only and misses some. The sample includes about a million clones, about 75% of them seen just once. What was sequenced was memory CD4+ T cells sorted from blood. The receptors originated from a young man in good health. CDR3s include the opening cysteine and the closing phenylalanine or tryptophan. Each record gives: clone size, J gene, V gene, D gene, CDR3 protein, CDR3 DNA. A D gene is named only where the DNA matches it firmly. Clone size is given for some rows only: seen once, a few or many times, or a class if the clone is expanded.

>NA|TRBJ2-2|TRBV5-1|TRBD2
CASSLGTSGGTGELFF
TGCGCCAGCAGCCTAGGGACTAGCGGGGGCACCGGGGAGCTGTTTTTT
>few|TRBJ1-1|TRBV5-4|NA
CASSSPNLANTEAFF
TGTGCCAGCAGCTCACCAAATCTCGCGAACACTGAAGCTTTCTTT
>NA|TRBJ2-1|TRBV5-1|TRBD2
CASSLGGSASNEQFF
TGCGCCAGCAGCTTGGGCGGGAGTGCTAGTAATGAGCAGTTCTTC
>NA|TRBJ2-7|TRBV7-2|NA
CASSLRSALGGEQYF
TGTGCCAGCAGCCTACGAAGCGCATTAGGGGGCGAGCAGTACTTC
>NA|TRBJ2-2|TRBV29-1|TRBD1
CSVDRGNTGELFF
TGCAGCGTAGACAGGGGAAACACCGGGGAGCTGTTTTTT
>few|TRBJ1-3|TRBV7-2|NA
CASNRMSNTIYF
TGTGCCAGCAATAGGATGTCGAACACCATATATTTT
>once|TRBJ2-1|TRBV19|NA
CASSIDIRDHEQFF
TGTGCCAGTAGTATAGATATTAGGGACCATGAGCAGTTCTTC
>NA|TRBJ2-3|TRBV21-1|NA
CASLREKSTDTQYF
TGTGCCAGCCTTAGGGAAAAAAGCACAGATACGCAGTATTTT
>NA|TRBJ2-2|TRBV7-8|NA
CASSLARTGELFF
TGTGCCAGCAGCTTAGCCCGCACCGGGGAGCTGTTTTTT
>NA|TRBJ1-1|TRBV6-5|TRBD1
CASSSPQGQGATEAFF
TGTGCCAGCAGTTCCCCCCAGGGACAGGGGGCCACTGAAGCTTTCTTT
>NA|TRBJ1-2|TRBV5-1|NA
CASSDDSSNYGYTF
TGCGCCAGCAGCGACGACAGTTCTAACTATGGCTACACCTTC
>NA|TRBJ2-3|TRBV7-9|TRBD2
CAYRTPLAGTDTQYF
TGTGCCTACCGAACCCCGCTAGCGGGCACAGATACGCAGTATTTT
>NA|TRBJ2-5|TRBV7-9|NA
CASSLGRGEETQYF
TGTGCCAGCAGCTTAGGGAGAGGGGAAGAGACCCAGTACTTC
>NA|TRBJ1-6|TRBV27|NA
CASSLNGQGNSPLHF
TGTGCCAGCAGTTTAAATGGGCAGGGGAATTCACCCCTCCACTTT
>NA|TRBJ2-4|TRBV27|NA
CASSIRGSGAKNIQYF
TGTGCCAGCAGTATCAGGGGTTCGGGGGCCAAAAACATTCAGTACTTC
>NA|TRBJ2-5|TRBV5-6|NA
CAGKDSEAYQETQYF
TGTGCCGGGAAAGATAGCGAAGCCTACCAAGAGACCCAGTACTTC
>NA|TRBJ1-2|TRBV6-5|TRBD1
CASRKQGAGYTF
TGTGCCAGCAGGAAACAGGGGGCTGGCTACACCTTC
>few|TRBJ1-5|TRBV6-5|NA
CASSLGGQPNQPQHF
TGTGCCAGCAGTTTGGGAGGACAGCCCAATCAGCCCCAGCATTTT
>NA|TRBJ2-2|TRBV7-6|NA
CASSLAGSGTGELFF
TGTGCCAGCAGCTTAGCGGGCTCTGGAACCGGGGAGCTGTTTTTT
>NA|TRBJ1-1|TRBV5-1|NA
CASSLGAAQNTEAFF
TGCGCCAGCAGCTTGGGAGCGGCCCAGAACACTGAAGCTTTCTTT
>NA|TRBJ2-7|TRBV11-2|NA
CASSLDRLSFHEQYF
TGTGCCAGCAGCTTAGATAGACTCTCTTTTCACGAGCAGTACTTC
>few|TRBJ2-7|TRBV6-1|NA
CASSEARRITTDEQYF
TGTGCCAGCAGTGAAGCTCGTCGGATCACCACCGACGAGCAGTACTTC
>NA|TRBJ2-1|TRBV19|TRBD2
CASSIVGSGRRGSSYNEQFF
TGTGCCAGTAGTATTGTCGGTAGCGGGAGGAGGGGAAGCTCCTACAATGAGCAGTTCTTC
>NA|TRBJ1-5|TRBV5-5|NA
CASSLEAGSNQPQHF
TGTGCCAGCAGCTTGGAGGCAGGGAGCAATCAGCCCCAGCATTTT
>NA|TRBJ2-1|TRBV7-2|TRBD2
CASSSGGGRNNEQFF
TGTGCCAGCAGCTCTGGGGGGGGACGAAACAATGAGCAGTTCTTC
>NA|TRBJ2-7|TRBV18|TRBD1
CASSLDRAYEQYF
TGTGCCAGCTCATTGGACAGGGCCTACGAGCAGTACTTC
>NA|TRBJ2-1|TRBV11-2|NA
CASSLDRQALVFF
TGTGCCAGCAGCTTAGACCGACAGGCTCTAGTGTTCTTC
>NA|TRBJ2-1|TRBV28|TRBD2
CASSLAGGYNEQFF
TGTGCCAGCAGTCTAGCGGGGGGTTACAATGAGCAGTTCTTC
>NA|TRBJ1-5|TRBV10-1|NA
CASGDGNQPQHF
TGCGCCAGCGGGGACGGTAATCAGCCCCAGCATTTT
>NA|TRBJ1-1|TRBV27|NA
CASRGAGLNTEAFF
TGTGCCAGCAGGGGGGCCGGATTGAACACTGAAGCTTTCTTT
>many|TRBJ2-2|TRBV2|NA
CASSEMGANTGELFF
TGTGCCAGCAGTGAGATGGGGGCGAACACCGGGGAGCTGTTTTTT
>NA|TRBJ2-3|TRBV7-9|TRBD2
CASSLRSGGATDTQYF
TGTGCCAGCAGCCTGCGGAGCGGGGGGGCGACAGATACGCAGTATTTT
>NA|TRBJ1-2|TRBV4-2|NA
CASSQVLIGDYGYTF
TGTGCCAGCAGCCAAGTGCTCATAGGGGACTATGGCTACACCTTC
>NA|TRBJ1-4|TRBV28|NA
CASGIGANEKLFF
TGTGCCAGCGGGATTGGGGCTAATGAAAAACTGTTTTTT
>few|TRBJ2-2|TRBV7-9|NA
CASSLGGIGELFF
TGTGCCAGCAGCTTAGGAGGTATAGGGGAGCTGTTTTTT
>few|TRBJ2-1|TRBV30|TRBD1
CACDKGQKYNEQFF
TGTGCCTGCGATAAGGGACAGAAGTACAATGAGCAGTTCTTC
>NA|TRBJ1-1|TRBV7-9|NA
CASSFSSNTEAFF
TGTGCCAGCAGCTTTAGTAGTAACACTGAAGCTTTCTTT
>NA|TRBJ2-7|TRBV18|TRBD1
CASSRQQGAKTYEQYF
TGTGCCAGCTCACGGCAACAGGGGGCTAAGACCTACGAGCAGTACTTC
>few|TRBJ1-5|TRBV10-1|NA
CARTGTAPRGNQPQHF
TGCGCCAGAACCGGGACGGCCCCCAGGGGCAATCAGCCCCAGCATTTT
>NA|TRBJ2-3|TRBV2|NA
CASSRGITDTQYF
TGTGCCAGCAGTCGCGGGATCACAGATACGCAGTATTTT
>NA|TRBJ1-4|TRBV6-5|NA
CASSQGQSFNEKLFF
TGTGCCAGCAGTCAAGGACAGAGTTTTAATGAAAAACTGTTTTTT
>NA|TRBJ2-7|TRBV15|TRBD2
CATSSSGLAGVQYF
TGTGCCACCAGCAGCTCGGGACTAGCGGGAGTACAGTACTTC
>NA|TRBJ2-1|TRBV2|NA
CASQTGTAYNEQFF
TGTGCCAGCCAAACCGGGACGGCGTACAATGAGCAGTTCTTC
>NA|TRBJ2-2|TRBV7-2|TRBD2
CASSFFSGGAGELFF
TGTGCCAGCAGCTTTTTTAGCGGGGGGGCCGGGGAGCTGTTTTTT
>NA|TRBJ2-4|TRBV28|NA
CASGGGKNIQYF
TGTGCCAGTGGAGGGGGCAAAAACATTCAGTACTTC
>once|TRBJ1-4|TRBV19|NA
CASSTPGNEKLFF
TGTGCCAGTAGTACCCCGGGGAATGAAAAACTGTTTTTT
>NA|TRBJ2-1|TRBV5-1|TRBD2
CASSLEGSGRAEQFF
TGCGCCAGCAGCTTGGAAGGTAGCGGGAGGGCCGAGCAGTTCTTC
>NA|TRBJ1-1|TRBV28|TRBD1
CASSFADRGGTEAFF
TGTGCCAGCAGTTTTGCCGACAGGGGAGGAACTGAAGCTTTCTTT
>NA|TRBJ1-6|TRBV7-9|NA
CASRPSGAGDSPLHF
TGTGCCAGCAGGCCGTCCGGGGCAGGGGATTCACCCCTCCACTTT
>NA|TRBJ1-3|TRBV7-2|TRBD1
CASSRTGLSGNTIYF
TGTGCCAGCAGCAGGACAGGGCTCTCTGGAAACACCATATATTTT
>NA|TRBJ1-1|TRBV19|NA
CASSIEGTVTTEAFF
TGTGCCAGTAGTATTGAGGGGACGGTAACGACTGAAGCTTTCTTT
>NA|TRBJ2-7|TRBV5-1|NA
CASSLEFRGPLEQYF
TGCGCCAGCAGCTTGGAGTTTCGGGGTCCCCTCGAGCAGTACTTC
>NA|TRBJ1-6|TRBV9|NA
CASSPRRDSPLHF
TGTGCCAGCAGCCCGCGCAGGGATTCACCCCTCCACTTT
>NA|TRBJ2-7|TRBV10-3|NA
CAISSMSYEQYF
TGTGCCATCAGTTCCATGTCCTACGAGCAGTACTTC
>NA|TRBJ2-6|TRBV30|NA
CAWRRGSPSGANVLTF
TGTGCCTGGAGGAGGGGCTCCCCCTCTGGGGCCAACGTCCTGACTTTC
>NA|TRBJ1-2|TRBV7-8|TRBD1
CASSAGGAGYGYTF
TGTGCCAGCAGCGCAGGGGGCGCAGGCTATGGCTACACCTTC
>NA|TRBJ1-1|TRBV10-3|NA
CAIKADGPEAFF
TGTGCCATCAAAGCTGACGGCCCTGAAGCTTTCTTT